The TCR beta chain under discussion was sequenced for a study of shared clonotypes between healthy human individuals. This clone was observed once. Its target is unknown. Using immunoSEQ multiplex PCR, the repertoire was profiled, and TCRdb retains in-frame clones only, with some absent. Found here are approximately 2,000,000 clones, about nine tenths of them singletons; the top ten hold around 0.35%. Whole-study results and caveats: When naive CD4 clonotypes were compared across a few donors, about 4.9% were shared. Enrolling few donors narrowed the genetic and exposure-history diversity that was represented.

The sample was naive CD4+ T cells from PBMCs. Stated subset: CD45RA+ positively selected. This TCR was sampled from a man between 18 and 29 years old in good health. Some clones in this sample may be carry-over from other donors' samples.

In DNA form, the CDR3 reads TGTGCCAGCAGCTTAATAGGAAAAAACATTCAGTACTTC. As protein: CASSLIGKNIQYF. The V and J genes are TRBV11-2 and TRBJ2-4; the D is unclear. Germline V gene sequence: CDR1 SGHAT, CDR2 FQNNGV. This CDR3 comprises 13 residues. With 2 bases removed from V and 4 bases from J, the gap between germline ends came to 6 bases.